Listed here is a single T cell receptor (beta chain). Its matching antigen is unknown. V gave up 4 bases and J gave up 5 bases, with 14 bases separating them. The CDR3 consists of 13 residues. Germline V gene data show CDR1 as GTSNPN and CDR2 as SVGIG (reference sequence). The assay was immunoSEQ multiplex PCR, and TCRdb's table has in-frame clones only and misses some. The sample has 100,000 to 130,000 clones, just over 90% seen once. These data are taken from a study of T cell responses to AZD1222 COVID-19 vaccine. Findings of the study overall: Elevations in Spike-specific TCR breadth and depth followed administration of two AZD1222 doses. Of the AZD1222 recipients, only six or seven were seropositive at baseline. The span of vaccine-associated CD4 TCRs extended across spike, with dominance at 160-218 and 743-854. Sampled repertoires all dated from after the peak T cell response.

The TCR was taken from an adult who received the AZD1222 COVID-19 vaccine. The V gene is TRBV30, the J gene TRBJ2-5; no reliable D call. The starting material was peripheral blood, obtained 28 days after the second AZD1222 dose. In DNA form, the CDR3 reads TGTGCCTGGATAAAGGAGTTCGGGGAGACCCAGTACTTC. Protein product: CAWIKEFGETQYF.